This paragraph covers one T cell receptor beta chain sequence. The data stem from a study of shared clonotypes between healthy human individuals. Overall study: Each donor's CD4 naive and CD4 memory cells filled three plates apiece, CD8 naive two, and CD8 memory one.

Generated by immunoSEQ multiplex PCR, the TCRdb table keeps only in-frame clones and is missing some. The sample yields roughly 2.1 million clones, roughly 91% seen once. From germline, CDR1 is MNHEY and CDR2 SMNVEV (reference sequence). This CDR3 spans 13 amino acids. Trimming removed 2 bases at V and 5 bases at J, with 10 bases between. Selected positively for CCR7 and CD45RO-negative, naive CD8 cells excluded terminally differentiated effector memory CD45RA+ cells. The gene calls are TRBV27 and TRBJ2-7; D is undetermined. Material for sequencing was naive CD8+ T cells from PBMCs. This clonotype was sampled from a man younger than 35 in good health. Some clones in this sample may be carry-over from other donors' samples. In DNA form, the CDR3 reads TGTGCCAGCAGTTTAACCCCCCTACACGAGCAGTACTTC. This translates into CASSLTPLHEQYF.